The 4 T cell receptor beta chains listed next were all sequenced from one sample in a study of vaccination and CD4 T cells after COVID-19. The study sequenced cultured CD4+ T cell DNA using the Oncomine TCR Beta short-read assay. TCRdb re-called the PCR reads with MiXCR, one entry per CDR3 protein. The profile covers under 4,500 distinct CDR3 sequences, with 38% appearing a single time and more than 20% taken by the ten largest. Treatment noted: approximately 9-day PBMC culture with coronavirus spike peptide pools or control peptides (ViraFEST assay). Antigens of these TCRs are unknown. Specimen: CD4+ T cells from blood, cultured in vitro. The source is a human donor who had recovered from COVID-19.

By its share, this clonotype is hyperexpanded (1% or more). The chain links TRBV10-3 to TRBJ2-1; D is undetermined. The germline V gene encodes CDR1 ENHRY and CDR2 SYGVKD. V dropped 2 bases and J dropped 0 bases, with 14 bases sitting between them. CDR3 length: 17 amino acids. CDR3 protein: CAISEIVFVGSYNEQFF. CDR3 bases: TGTGCCATCAGTGAGATCGTTTTTGTGGGCTCCTACAATGAGCAGTTCTTC.

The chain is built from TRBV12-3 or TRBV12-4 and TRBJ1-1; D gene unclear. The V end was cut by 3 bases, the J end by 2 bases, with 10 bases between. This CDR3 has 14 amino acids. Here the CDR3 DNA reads TGTGCCAGCAGTTTGTGGGCAGGCAACACTGAAGCTTTCTTT. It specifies CASSLWAGNTEAFF.

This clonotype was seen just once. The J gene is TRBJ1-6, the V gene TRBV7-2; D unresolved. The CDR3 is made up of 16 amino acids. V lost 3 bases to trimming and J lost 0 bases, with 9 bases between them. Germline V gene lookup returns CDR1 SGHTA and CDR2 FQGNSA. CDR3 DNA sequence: TGTGCCAGCAGCTTCAGAGTAAGCTCCTATAATTCACCCCTCCACTTT. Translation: CASSFRVSSYNSPLHF.

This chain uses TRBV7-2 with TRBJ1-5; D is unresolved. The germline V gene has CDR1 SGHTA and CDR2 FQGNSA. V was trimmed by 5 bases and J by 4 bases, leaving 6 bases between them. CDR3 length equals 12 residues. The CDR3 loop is CASSGPNQPQHF. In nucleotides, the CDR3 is TGTGCCAGCAGCGGCCCAAATCAGCCCCAGCATTTT.